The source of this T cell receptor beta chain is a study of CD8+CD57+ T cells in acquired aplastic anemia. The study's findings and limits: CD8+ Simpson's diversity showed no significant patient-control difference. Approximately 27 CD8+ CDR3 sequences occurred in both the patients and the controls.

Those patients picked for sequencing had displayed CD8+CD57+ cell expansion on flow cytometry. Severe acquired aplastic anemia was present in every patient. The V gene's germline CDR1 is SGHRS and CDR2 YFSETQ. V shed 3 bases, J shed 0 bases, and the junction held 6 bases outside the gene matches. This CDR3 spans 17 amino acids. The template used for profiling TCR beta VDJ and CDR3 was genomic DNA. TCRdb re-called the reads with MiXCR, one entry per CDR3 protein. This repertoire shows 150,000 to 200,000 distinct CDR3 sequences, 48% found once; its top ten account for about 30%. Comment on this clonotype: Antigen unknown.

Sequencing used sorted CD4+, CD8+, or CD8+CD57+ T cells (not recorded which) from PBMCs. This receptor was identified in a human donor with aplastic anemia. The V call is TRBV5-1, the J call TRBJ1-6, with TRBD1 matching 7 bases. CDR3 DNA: TGCGCCAGCAGCTCGAACAGGGGAAGCTCCTATAATTCACCCCTCCACTTT. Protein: CASSSNRGSSYNSPLHF.